This T cell receptor (beta chain) was retrieved from a study of shared clonotypes between healthy human individuals (TCRdb year 2020). In terms of the full investigation: The cohort included a few men and a couple of women between 18 and 49 years of age. To estimate repertoire size and how much clonotype sharing occurs between individuals, the study deeply sequenced the blood TCR repertoires of about 5 healthy adults. To increase sequencing depth and limit assay-specific biases, different laboratories used diverse techniques to prepare libraries and sequence TCR repertoires. For each donor, CD4 naive and CD4 memory were each run on three plates, CD8 naive on two plates, and CD8 memory on one plate. Each donor's leukapheresis produced roughly between roughly 0.9 and 9 billion PBMCs. Results the study describes overall, beyond this receptor: Based on pairwise subsampling, the degree of clonotype sharing among donors was expected to be affected by sequencing depth. Compared with non-shared clonotypes, clonotypes shared by all four sorted-subset donors had higher generation probabilities. Even with the large sequencing depth, rarefaction of the sorted-subset datasets indicated that sequencing was incomplete. The genetic and exposure-history diversity represented was limited by the small number of donors. Only blood was sampled, and tissue TCR repertoires likely differ from those in blood. When several donors were compared, the shared fraction of clonotypes was 5% to 6.5% for naive CD4, roughly 3.4% for naive CD8, more than 2% for memory CD4, and roughly 0.4% for memory CD8. Larger estimated clonotype richness was generally found for naive subsets than for memory subsets.

Notes on this clone: The antigen it binds to is not known. No clone much larger than this one lies a single base away; base qualities are absent.

The cysteine opens and the phenylalanine closes a CDR3 of 13 amino acids. Only CDR3 DNA remains: 39 bases, in frame from the first base. V is pared back by 0 bases and J by 8 bases, with 10 bases lying between the germline termini. CDR1 and CDR2, per the germline V gene, are MGHDK and SYGVNS. The donors were healthy, HIV-negative adults who had no recently reported acute infections or vaccinations. Every donor was a Caucasian adult residing in Nashville, Tennessee, USA. CD4+ T cells were enriched by magnetic negative selection; naive cells were then positively selected on CD45RA, and the negative fraction formed the memory subset. After blood collection by leukapheresis, PBMCs were isolated using Ficoll-Histopaque density gradient centrifugation and then cryopreserved in the vapor phase of liquid nitrogen. Analytical flow cytometry was used to check the purity and quantity of every magnetically sorted T cell population. Each sorted fraction had its genomic DNA isolated and then quantified by UV absorbance on a Nanodrop 2000c.

Using the deep immunoSEQ assay, multiplex PCR amplified TCR CDR3 regions from genomic DNA. For each cell subset, the extracted genomic DNA was distributed evenly across all wells of several immunoSEQ 96-well plates, and each plate served as one replicate. Each replicate PCR for sorted subsets received around 200 ng genomic DNA, equal to roughly 33,000 T cell genomes. Purified libraries were quantified with a Qubit 3.0 fluorometer, sized on a Bioanalyzer 2100, and re-quantified with the KAPA Library Quantification kit. A separate single-read 150-cycle Illumina NextSeq 550 flow cell was used to sequence each immunoSEQ 96-well plate. As for how the authors treated the data: Because the immunoSEQ output included only junctional sequences and no quality scores, the filtering could not be the same as the filtering used for full-length reads. Sequences were annotated with PyIR, a Python wrapper for IgBLAST v1.9, using IMGT germline references to assign V/J genes and CDR3. Reads with weak V/J assignments (E-value above 1e-6), missing CDR3, stop codons, out-of-frame junctions, or ambiguous translated residues were removed. V3J clonotypes were defined as sequences sharing an identical inferred V gene, J gene, and CDR3 amino acid sequence. Percentage overlap between repertoires was computed as shared unique clonotypes divided by the size of the smaller repertoire. Richness of each repertoire was evaluated using RTK rarefaction, the Chao1 estimator, and Recon v2.1 estimates of unobserved clonotypes. Generation probabilities were computed with OLGA for all TCRbeta clonotypes obtained by the gDNA method from several donors. TCRdb took this table from immuneACCESS and kept in-frame rearrangements with V and J called. Such tables lack part of the clones; where checked against another copy, unresolved V genes explain under half of the gap, and the rest is unexplained. V and J calls and clone size are as listed in that table; D and trimming were resolved from the DNA. A total of roughly 2.6 million clones appear in this sample, roughly 92% of them only once. The top ten constitute over 0.12% of the sample.

The V gene is TRBV25-1 and the J gene is TRBJ1-2, with no reliable assignment of the D segment. This sequence originates from a man between 18 and 35 years old in good health. The sequenced sample was naive CD4+ T cells sorted from blood. The cell subset or site label for this specimen denotes: CD45RA+ positively selected. The DNA sequence is given as TGTGCCAGCAGTGAATACGAAGGGTACGGCTACACCTTC. This is translated as CASSEYEGYGYTF.